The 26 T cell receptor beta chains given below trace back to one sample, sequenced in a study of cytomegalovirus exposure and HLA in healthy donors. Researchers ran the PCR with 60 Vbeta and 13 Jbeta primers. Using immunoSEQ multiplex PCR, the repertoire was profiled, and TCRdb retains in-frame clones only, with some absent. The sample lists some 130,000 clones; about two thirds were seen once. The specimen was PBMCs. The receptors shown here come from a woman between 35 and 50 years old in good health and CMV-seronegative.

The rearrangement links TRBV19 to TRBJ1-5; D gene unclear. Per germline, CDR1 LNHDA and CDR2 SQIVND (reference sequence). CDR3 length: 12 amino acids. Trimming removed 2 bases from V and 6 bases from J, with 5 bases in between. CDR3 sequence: CASSIRSQPQHF. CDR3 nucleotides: TGTGCCAGTAGTATAAGGAGTCAGCCCCAGCATTTT.

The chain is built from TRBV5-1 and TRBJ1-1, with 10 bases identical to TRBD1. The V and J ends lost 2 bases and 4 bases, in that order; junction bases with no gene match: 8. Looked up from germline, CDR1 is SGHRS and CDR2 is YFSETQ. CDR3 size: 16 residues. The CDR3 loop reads CASSFDRGREVTEAFF. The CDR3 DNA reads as TGCGCCAGCAGCTTCGACAGGGGGCGGGAGGTCACTGAAGCTTTCTTT. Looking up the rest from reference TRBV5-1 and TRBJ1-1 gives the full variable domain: KAGVTQTPRYLIKTRGQQVTLSCSPISGHRSVSWYQQTPGQGLQFLFEYFSETQRNKGNFPGRFSGRQFSNSRSEMNVSTLELGDSALYLCASSFDRGREVTEAFFGQGTRLTVV.

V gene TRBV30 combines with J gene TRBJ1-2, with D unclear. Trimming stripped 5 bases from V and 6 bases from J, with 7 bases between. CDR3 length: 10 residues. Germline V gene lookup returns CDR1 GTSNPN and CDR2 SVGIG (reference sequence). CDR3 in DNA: TGTGCCTGGGGTCCGGATGGCTACACCTTC. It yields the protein CAWGPDGYTF.

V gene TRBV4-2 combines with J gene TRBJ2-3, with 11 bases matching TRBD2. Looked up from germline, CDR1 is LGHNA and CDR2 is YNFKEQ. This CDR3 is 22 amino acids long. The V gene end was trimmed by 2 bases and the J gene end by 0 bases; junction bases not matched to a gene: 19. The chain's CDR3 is CASSQRGIAGGAGWASTDTQYF. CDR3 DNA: TGTGCCAGCAGCCAACGGGGTATAGCGGGGGGGGCAGGATGGGCGAGCACAGATACGCAGTATTTT.

CDR3 in DNA: TGTGCCAGTAGTATAGTACAGGGCCGCAAAAACATTCAGTACTTC. Translation: CASSIVQGRKNIQYF. The chain links TRBV19 to TRBJ2-4; possibly TRBD1 for D (6 bases). CDR3 length: 15 amino acids. Trimming took 1 base from V and 3 from J, leaving 10 bases between them. The germline gives CDR1 LNHDA, CDR2 SQIVND (reference sequence).

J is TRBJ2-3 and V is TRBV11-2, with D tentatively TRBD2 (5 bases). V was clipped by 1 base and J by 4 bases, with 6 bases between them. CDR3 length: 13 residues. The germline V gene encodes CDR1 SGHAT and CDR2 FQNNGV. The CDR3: CASSLGESDTQYF. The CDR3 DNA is TGTGCCAGCAGCTTAGGGGAGTCAGATACGCAGTATTTT.

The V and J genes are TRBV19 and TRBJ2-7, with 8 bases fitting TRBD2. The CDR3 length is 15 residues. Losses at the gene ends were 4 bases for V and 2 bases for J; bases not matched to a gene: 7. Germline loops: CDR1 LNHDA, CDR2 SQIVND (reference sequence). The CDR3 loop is CASSTQGLGAYEQYF. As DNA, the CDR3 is TGTGCCAGTAGTACCCAGGGACTAGGGGCCTACGAGCAGTACTTC.

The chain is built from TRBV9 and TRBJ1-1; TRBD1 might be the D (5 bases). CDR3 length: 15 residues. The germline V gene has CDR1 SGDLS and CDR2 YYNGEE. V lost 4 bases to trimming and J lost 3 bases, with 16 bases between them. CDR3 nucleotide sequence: TGTGCCAGCAGCCCCGGGACTGGCCGTGACACTGAAGCTTTCTTT. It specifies CASSPGTGRDTEAFF.

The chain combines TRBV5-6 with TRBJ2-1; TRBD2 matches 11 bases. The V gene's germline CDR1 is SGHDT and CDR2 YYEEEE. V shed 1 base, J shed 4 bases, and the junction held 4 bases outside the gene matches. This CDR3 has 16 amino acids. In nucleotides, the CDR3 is TGTGCCAGCAGCTTGACGCTAGCGGGGGGTTACAATGAGCAGTTCTTC. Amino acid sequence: CASSLTLAGGYNEQFF.

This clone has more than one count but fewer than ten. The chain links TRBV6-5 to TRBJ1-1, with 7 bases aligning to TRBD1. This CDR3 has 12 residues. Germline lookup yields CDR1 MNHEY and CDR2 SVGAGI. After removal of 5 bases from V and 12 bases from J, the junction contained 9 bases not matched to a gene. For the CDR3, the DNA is TGTGCCAGCAGTGCCCTGACAGGGAGAACTTTCTTT. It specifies CASSALTGRTFF.

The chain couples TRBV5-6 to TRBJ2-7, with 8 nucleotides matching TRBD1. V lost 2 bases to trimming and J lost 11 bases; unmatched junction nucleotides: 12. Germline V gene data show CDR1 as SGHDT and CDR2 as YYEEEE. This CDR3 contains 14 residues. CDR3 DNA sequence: TGTGCCAGCAGCTTCCAGGGGGCGTCTATCCTTGAGTACTTC. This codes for CASSFQGASILEYF.

The CDR3, as DNA: TGCGCCAGCAGCTCTAGCGGGGGCTCTTACAATGAGCAGTTCTTC. Its translation is CASSSSGGSYNEQFF. The genes are TRBV5-1 and TRBJ2-1; 10 bases are a match to TRBD2. The CDR3 extends over 15 amino acids. Germline loops: CDR1 SGHRS, CDR2 YFSETQ. After removal of 3 bases from V and 4 bases from J, the junction contained 4 bases not matched to a gene.

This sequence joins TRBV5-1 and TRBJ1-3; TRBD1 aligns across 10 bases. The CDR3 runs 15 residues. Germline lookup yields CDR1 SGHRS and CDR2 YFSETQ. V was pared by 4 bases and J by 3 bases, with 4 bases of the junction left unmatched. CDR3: CASSPDRGLGNTIYF. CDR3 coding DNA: TGCGCCAGCAGCCCCGACAGGGGGCTTGGAAACACCATATATTTT.

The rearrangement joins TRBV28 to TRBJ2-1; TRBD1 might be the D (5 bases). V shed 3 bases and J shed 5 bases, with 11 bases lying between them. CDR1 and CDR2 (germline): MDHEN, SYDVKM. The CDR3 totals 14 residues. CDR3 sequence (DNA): TGTGCCAGCAGTTTCGATGGGGCCCACAATGAGCAGTTCTTC. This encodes CASSFDGAHNEQFF.

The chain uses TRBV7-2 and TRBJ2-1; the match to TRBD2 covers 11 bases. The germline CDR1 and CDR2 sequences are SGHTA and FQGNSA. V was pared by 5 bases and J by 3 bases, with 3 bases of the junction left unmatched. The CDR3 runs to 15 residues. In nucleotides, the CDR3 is TGTGCCAGCAGCCCCACTAGCGGGGGCTACAATGAGCAGTTCTTC. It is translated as CASSPTSGGYNEQFF.

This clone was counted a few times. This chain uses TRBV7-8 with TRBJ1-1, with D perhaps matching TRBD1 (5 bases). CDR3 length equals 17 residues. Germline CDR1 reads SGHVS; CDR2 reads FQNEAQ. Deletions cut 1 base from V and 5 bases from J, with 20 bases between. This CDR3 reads CASSLERFQGKGTEAFF. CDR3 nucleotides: TGTGCCAGCAGCTTAGAACGCTTTCAAGGGAAGGGGACTGAAGCTTTCTTT.

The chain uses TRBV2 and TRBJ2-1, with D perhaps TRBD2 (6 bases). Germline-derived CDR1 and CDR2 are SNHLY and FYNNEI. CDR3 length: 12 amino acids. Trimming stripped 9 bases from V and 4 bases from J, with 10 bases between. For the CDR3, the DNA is TGTGCCAGTGCGGGAATGTACAATGAGCAGTTCTTC. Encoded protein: CASAGMYNEQFF.

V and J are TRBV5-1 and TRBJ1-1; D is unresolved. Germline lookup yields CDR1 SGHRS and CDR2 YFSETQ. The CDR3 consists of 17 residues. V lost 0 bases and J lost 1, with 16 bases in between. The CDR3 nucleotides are TGCGCCAGCAGCTTGGGTTTTCGTAAAACAGAGAACACTGAAGCTTTCTTT. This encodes CASSLGFRKTENTEAFF.

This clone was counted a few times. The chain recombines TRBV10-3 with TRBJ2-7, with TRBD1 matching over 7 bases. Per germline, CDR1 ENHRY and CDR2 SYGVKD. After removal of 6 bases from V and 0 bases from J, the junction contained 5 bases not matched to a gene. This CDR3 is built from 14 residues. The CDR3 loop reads CAIRGTAVSYEQYF. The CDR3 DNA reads TGTGCCATCAGAGGGACAGCGGTCTCCTACGAGCAGTACTTC.

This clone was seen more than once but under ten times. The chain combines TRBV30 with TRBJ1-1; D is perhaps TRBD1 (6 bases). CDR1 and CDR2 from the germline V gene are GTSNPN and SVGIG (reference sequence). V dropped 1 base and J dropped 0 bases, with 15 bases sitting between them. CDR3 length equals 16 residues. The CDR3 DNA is TGTGCCTGGAGTGCCTCCTGGACAGTCATGAACACTGAAGCTTTCTTT. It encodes CAWSASWTVMNTEAFF.

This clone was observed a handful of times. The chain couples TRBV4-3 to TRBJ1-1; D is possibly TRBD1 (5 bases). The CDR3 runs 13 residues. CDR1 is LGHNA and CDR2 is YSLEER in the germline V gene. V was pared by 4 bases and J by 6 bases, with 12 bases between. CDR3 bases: TGCGCCAGCAGCCCGGGCCTCAGGGCTGAAGCTTTCTTT. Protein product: CASSPGLRAEAFF.

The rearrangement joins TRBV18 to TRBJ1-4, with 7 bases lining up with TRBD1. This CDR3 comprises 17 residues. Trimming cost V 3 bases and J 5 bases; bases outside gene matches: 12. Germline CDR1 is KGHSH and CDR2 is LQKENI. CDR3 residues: CASSPPGQPGGNEKLFF. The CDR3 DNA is TGTGCCAGCTCACCGCCGGGACAGCCAGGGGGAAATGAAAAACTGTTTTTT.

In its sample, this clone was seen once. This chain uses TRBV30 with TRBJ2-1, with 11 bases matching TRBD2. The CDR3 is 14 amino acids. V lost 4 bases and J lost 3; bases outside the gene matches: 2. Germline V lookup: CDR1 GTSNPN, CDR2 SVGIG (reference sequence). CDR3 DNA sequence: TGTGCCTGGACTAGCGGGGGGTTCTACAATGAGCAGTTCTTC. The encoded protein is CAWTSGGFYNEQFF.

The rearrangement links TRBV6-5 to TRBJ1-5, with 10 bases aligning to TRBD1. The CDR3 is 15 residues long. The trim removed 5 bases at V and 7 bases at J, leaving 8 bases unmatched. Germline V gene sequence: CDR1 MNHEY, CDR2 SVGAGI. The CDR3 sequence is CASSAGTGVRQPQHF. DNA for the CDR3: TGTGCCAGCAGTGCCGGGACAGGGGTGCGGCAGCCCCAGCATTTT.

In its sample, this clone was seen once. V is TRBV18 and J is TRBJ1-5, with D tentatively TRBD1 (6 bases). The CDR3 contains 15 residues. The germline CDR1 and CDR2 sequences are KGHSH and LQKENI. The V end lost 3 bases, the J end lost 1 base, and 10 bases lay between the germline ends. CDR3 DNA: TGTGCCAGCTCACCTCGGGGGGCGAGCAATCAGCCCCAGCATTTT. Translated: CASSPRGASNQPQHF.

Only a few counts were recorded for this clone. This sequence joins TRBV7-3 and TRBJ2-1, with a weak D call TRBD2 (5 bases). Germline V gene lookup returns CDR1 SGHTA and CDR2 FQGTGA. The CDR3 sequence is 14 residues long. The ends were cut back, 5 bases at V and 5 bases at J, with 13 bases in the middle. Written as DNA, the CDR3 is TGTGCCAGCAGCCCTACGGGGTTAGACAATGAGCAGTTCTTC. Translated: CASSPTGLDNEQFF.